This TCR beta chain was identified in a study of CD8+ T cells in alopecia areata. Study as a whole: The duration of tofacitinib was 6 to 18 months, with 6 months off drug afterward.

In regard to this clone: The antigen is unknown.

Study-wide results and caveats: It was lesional scalp, especially alopecia totalis/universalis, that showed higher clonality than normal scalp.

As part of sample collection, lesional scalp punch biopsies and peripheral blood were taken from alopecia areata patients. Germline V CDR1 and CDR2: LGHNA, YNFKEQ. V trimming: 4 bases; J trimming: 4 bases; junction bases outside the gene matches: 9. This CDR3 comprises 15 residues. Sequencing relied on a cDNA template that was reverse transcribed from extracted RNA. Using immunoSEQ multiplex PCR, the repertoire was profiled, and TCRdb retains in-frame clones only, with some absent. The sample holds about 12,000 clones, roughly three fifths seen once. The TCR comes from a human donor with alopecia areata. The chain joins TRBV4-2 to TRBJ1-2, with 7 bases that match TRBD1. Sample: skin. The CDR3 DNA reads as TGTGCCAGCAGCCCGGCTCTCGACAGGGTCTATGGCTACACCTTC. Translation: CASSPALDRVYGYTF.